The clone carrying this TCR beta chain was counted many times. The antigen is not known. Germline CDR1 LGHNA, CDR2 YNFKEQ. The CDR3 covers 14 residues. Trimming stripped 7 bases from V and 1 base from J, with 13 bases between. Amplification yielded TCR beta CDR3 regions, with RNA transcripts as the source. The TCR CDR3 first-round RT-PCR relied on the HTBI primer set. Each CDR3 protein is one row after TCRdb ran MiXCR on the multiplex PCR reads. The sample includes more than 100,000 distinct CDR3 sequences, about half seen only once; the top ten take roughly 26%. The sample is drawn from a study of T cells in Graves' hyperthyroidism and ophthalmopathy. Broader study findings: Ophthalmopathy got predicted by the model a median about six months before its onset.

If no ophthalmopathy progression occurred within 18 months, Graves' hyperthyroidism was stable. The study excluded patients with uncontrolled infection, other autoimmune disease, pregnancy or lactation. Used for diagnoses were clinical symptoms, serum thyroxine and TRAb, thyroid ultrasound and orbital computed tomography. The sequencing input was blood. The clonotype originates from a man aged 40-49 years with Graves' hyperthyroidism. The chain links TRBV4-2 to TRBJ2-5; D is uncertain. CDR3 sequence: CASTHGAAQETQYF. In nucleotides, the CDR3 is TGTGCCAGCACCCACGGCGCGGCCCAAGAGACCCAGTACTTC.